This record concerns one TCR beta chain sequence. This sample is part of a study of blood T cell repertoires in COVID-19. For the study at large: From T cells, B-cell-depleted T cells, or PBMCs came the material, which was cDNA or gDNA.

Original handling: By means of reference gene primer amplification, nucleated cell counts were estimated. Sequencing used immunoSEQ multiplex PCR; TCRdb keeps in-frame clones, though not all of them. V and J calls and clone size are those listed in that table; D and trimming were worked out from the DNA. Of around 250,000 clones in the sample, about 80% were seen once. Sequenced input: peripheral blood. This clonotype originated in a human donor in a cohort sampled during active COVID-19.

The CDR3 bases are TGTGCCAGCAGCTTGACAGGGGAGACTGAAGCTTTCTTT. It yields the protein CASSLTGETEAFF. This chain links TRBV11-2 with TRBJ1-1; 8 positions match TRBD1. Germline V gene lookup returns CDR1 SGHAT and CDR2 FQNNGV. Losses at the gene ends were 3 bases for V and 5 bases for J; bases not matched to a gene: 2. This CDR3 spans 13 amino acids. Using reference TRBV11-2 and TRBJ1-1 for the parts outside the CDR3, the full variable domain is EAGVAQSPRYKIIEKRQSVAFWCNPISGHATLYWYQQILGQGPKLLIQFQNNGVVDDSQLPKDRFSAERLKGVDSTLKIQPAKLEDSAVYLCASSLTGETEAFFGQGTRLTVV.